The rows below give T cell receptor beta chains drawn from one sample of a study of T cells and Merkel cell carcinoma outcomes. Sequencing used immunoSEQ multiplex PCR; TCRdb keeps in-frame clones, though not all of them. The table lists a few thousand clones, 70% to 90% of them singletons. Input material: tumor tissue from Merkel cell carcinoma. The receptors originated from a human donor with Merkel cell carcinoma. Both conserved end residues are part of each CDR3. D genes are given only for firm matches. Expanded clones get a size class; other rows say once, few or many, or leave the size out.

D gene,clone size,V gene,J gene,CDR3 DNA,CDR3 protein
TRBD1,once,TRBV9,TRBJ1-1,TGTGCCAGCAGCGGTGGGACAGGGGGTGGTGAAGCTTTCTTT,CASSGGTGGGEAFF
TRBD1,-,TRBV9,TRBJ1-4,TGTGCCAGCAGCGTAGGGACAGGGGCGTTTGAAAAACTGTTTTTT,CASSVGTGAFEKLFF
TRBD2,-,TRBV7-9,TRBJ2-1,TGTGCCAGCAGCTCCACCGGGACTAGCGGGAGTAAGACCTACAATGAGCAGTTCTTC,CASSSTGTSGSKTYNEQFF
-,-,TRBV12-5,TRBJ1-2,TGTGCTAGTGGTTTAGGGCACGGGCAGGGTGAGGGCTACACCTTC,CASGLGHGQGEGYTF
-,once,TRBV19,TRBJ2-1,TGTGCCAGCTCGGTTGGGTCCTACAATGAGCAGTTCTTC,CASSVGSYNEQFF
-,-,TRBV10-3,TRBJ2-2,TGTGCCATCAGTGAGGGGCAGGGAGGTGTAATAGGGGAGCTGTTTTTT,CAISEGQGGVIGELFF
-,-,TRBV5-1,TRBJ2-7,TGCGCCAGCAGCTTGGGGTCAAGGGTAGGGTACGAGCAGTACTTC,CASSLGSRVGYEQYF
-,-,TRBV11-2,TRBJ1-1,TGTGCCAGCAGCTTGTGGGTCACCTCGTTGGGAGCTTTCTTT,CASSLWVTSLGAFF
-,-,TRBV25-1,TRBJ1-6,TGTGCCAGCAGTGACACAAACATGGGTTCACCCCTCCACTTT,CASSDTNMGSPLHF
TRBD1,-,TRBV7-9,TRBJ1-4,TGTGCCAGCAGCACCGGGACAGGGGGACTTGGTGAAAAACTGTTTTTT,CASSTGTGGLGEKLFF
TRBD1,-,TRBV4-2,TRBJ2-3,TGTGCCAGCAGCCAAACAGGGGGAAGCACAGATACGCAGTATTTT,CASSQTGGSTDTQYF
-,-,TRBV27,TRBJ1-1,TGTGCCAGCAGTTTTTTCTCCGGGATAAACACTGAAGCTTTCTTT,CASSFFSGINTEAFF
-,-,TRBV6-1,TRBJ1-4,TGTGCCAGCCCCAGGGGAACTAATGAAAAACTGTTTTTT,CASPRGTNEKLFF
TRBD2,-,TRBV27,TRBJ2-1,TGTGCCAGCAGTTTAGGGGTAGCGGGAGGGCATGGTGAGCAGTTCTTC,CASSLGVAGGHGEQFF
TRBD2,-,TRBV10-2,TRBJ2-3,TGCGCCAGCAGTGGGGCGGGCGGGAGGGGCACAGATACGCAGTATTTT,CASSGAGGRGTDTQYF
-,-,TRBV9,TRBJ1-1,TGTGCCAGCAGCGTAGGACAGGTTAACACTGAAGCTTTCTTT,CASSVGQVNTEAFF
TRBD2,-,TRBV9,TRBJ2-1,TGTGCCAGCAGCGTAGGTACTAGCGGGTCCAATGAGCAGTTCTTC,CASSVGTSGSNEQFF
TRBD1,-,TRBV7-2,TRBJ1-2,TGTGCCAGCAGCTTATACAGGGGGGGAAACTATGGCTACACCTTC,CASSLYRGGNYGYTF
-,-,TRBV29-1,TRBJ1-4,TGCAGCGTTGAAAGAGGCAGGGAGGGGGAAAAACTGTTTTTT,CSVERGREGEKLFF
TRBD1,-,TRBV28,TRBJ1-5,TGTGCCAGCAGGCTAGGACAGGGTTTAAGCAATCAGCCCCAGCATTTT,CASRLGQGLSNQPQHF
-,-,TRBV7-8,TRBJ2-7,TGTGCCAGCAGCTCCCTGGATTCATACGAGCAGTACTTC,CASSSLDSYEQYF
-,-,TRBV7-9,TRBJ2-7,TGTGCCAGCAGCTTATCCCAGGGGACCTCCTACGAGCAGTACTTC,CASSLSQGTSYEQYF
-,few,TRBV11-3,TRBJ1-1,TGTGCCAGCAGCCCGGGTATGAACACTGAAGCTTTCTTT,CASSPGMNTEAFF
-,-,TRBV5-1,TRBJ2-1,TGCGCCAGCAGCTGGGGGGCCGACAATGAGCAGTTCTTC,CASSWGADNEQFF
TRBD1,once,TRBV5-1,TRBJ2-5,TGCGCCAGCAGCTTGTTTGGACAGGCAAAAGAGACCCAGTACTTC,CASSLFGQAKETQYF
-,-,TRBV28,TRBJ1-2,TGTGCCAGCAGTCGGGACATTAAGGGGTATGGCTACACCTTC,CASSRDIKGYGYTF
-,-,TRBV4-1,TRBJ1-6,TGCGCCAGCAGCAACACAGCCAGCTCCTATAATTCACCCCTCCACTTT,CASSNTASSYNSPLHF
TRBD1,-,TRBV29-1,TRBJ1-2,TGCAGCGTTGATCAAGACAGGGACTATGACTACACCTTC,CSVDQDRDYDYTF
-,-,TRBV27,TRBJ2-1,TGTGCGAGCAGATCTGGGGCCTATGAGCAGTTCTTC,CASRSGAYEQFF
-,-,TRBV11-1,TRBJ2-1,TGTGCCAGCAGCATGACTGGCCATGAGCAGTTCTTC,CASSMTGHEQFF
-,-,TRBV5-5,TRBJ1-3,TGTGCCAGCAGCACTGAGGTCCACTCTGGAAACACCATATATTTT,CASSTEVHSGNTIYF
-,once,TRBV2,TRBJ1-1,TGTGCCAGCAGTGATTGGGGGCTGCAAGGCACTGAAGCTTTCTTT,CASSDWGLQGTEAFF
-,few,TRBV14,TRBJ2-5,TGTGCCAGCAGCCAAGATTGGTATACGACAGAAGAGACCCAGTACTTC,CASSQDWYTTEETQYF
TRBD2,-,TRBV7-9,TRBJ2-1,TGTGCCAGCAGCTTAGTCGGGGTAGCGGGATTCGATCCTGAGCAGTTCTTC,CASSLVGVAGFDPEQFF
TRBD1,-,TRBV7-9,TRBJ1-4,TGTGCCAGCAGGGCCGGACAGGGAGCTACTAATGAAAAACTGTTTTTT,CASRAGQGATNEKLFF
-,-,TRBV4-3,TRBJ2-2,TGCGCCAGCAGCCAAGATCTTGGACTCTCTAGGGTCGGGGAGCTGTTTTTT,CASSQDLGLSRVGELFF
-,-,TRBV5-6,TRBJ2-3,TGTGCCAGCAGCCAACTGACACGCACAGATACGCAGTATTTT,CASSQLTRTDTQYF
-,-,TRBV18,TRBJ2-5,TGTGCCAGCTCACCACTCGGGGGAGAGACCCAGTACTTC,CASSPLGGETQYF
TRBD1,-,TRBV5-4,TRBJ1-1,TGTGCCAGCAGCCCCCCGGGACAGCAATACACTGAAGCTTTCTTT,CASSPPGQQYTEAFF
-,few,TRBV6-5,TRBJ2-3,TGTGCCAGCAGTTACTCTCCTGGCACAGATACGCAGTATTTT,CASSYSPGTDTQYF
-,-,TRBV7-6,TRBJ1-5,TGTGCCAGCAGCCCTGGGATAGGGGGTTACAATCAGCCCCAGCATTTT,CASSPGIGGYNQPQHF
TRBD2,once,TRBV11-3,TRBJ2-1,TGTGCCAGCAGTCAAGCGGGGGGGAATGAGCAGTTCTTC,CASSQAGGNEQFF